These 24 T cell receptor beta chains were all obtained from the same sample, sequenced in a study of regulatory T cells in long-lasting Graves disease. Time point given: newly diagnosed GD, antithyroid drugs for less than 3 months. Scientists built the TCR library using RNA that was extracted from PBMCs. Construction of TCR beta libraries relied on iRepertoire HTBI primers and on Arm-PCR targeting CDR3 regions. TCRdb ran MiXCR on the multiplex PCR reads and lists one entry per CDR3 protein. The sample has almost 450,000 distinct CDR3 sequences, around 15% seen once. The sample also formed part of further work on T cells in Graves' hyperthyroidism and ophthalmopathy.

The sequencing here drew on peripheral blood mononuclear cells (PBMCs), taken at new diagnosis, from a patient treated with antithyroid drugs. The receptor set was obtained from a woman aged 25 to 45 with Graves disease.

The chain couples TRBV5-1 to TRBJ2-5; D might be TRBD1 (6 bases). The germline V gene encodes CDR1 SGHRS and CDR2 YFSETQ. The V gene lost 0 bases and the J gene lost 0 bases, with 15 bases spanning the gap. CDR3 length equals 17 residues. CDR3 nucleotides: TGCGCCAGCAGCTTGGGGGAAGGACAGATGTACCAAGAGACCCAGTACTTC. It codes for CASSLGEGQMYQETQYF.

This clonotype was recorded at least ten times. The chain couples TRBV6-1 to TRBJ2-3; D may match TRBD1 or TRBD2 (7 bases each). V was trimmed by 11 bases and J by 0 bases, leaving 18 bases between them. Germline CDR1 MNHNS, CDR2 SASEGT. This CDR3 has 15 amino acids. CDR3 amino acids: CAGMGRGLSTDTQYF. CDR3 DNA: TGTGCCGGCATGGGGAGGGGGCTGAGCACAGATACGCAGTATTTT.

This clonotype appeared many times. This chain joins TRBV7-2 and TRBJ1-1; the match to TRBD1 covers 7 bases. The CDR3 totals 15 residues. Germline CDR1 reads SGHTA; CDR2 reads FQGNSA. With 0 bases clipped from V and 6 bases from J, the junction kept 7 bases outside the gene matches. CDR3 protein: CASSLAVRGAAEAFF. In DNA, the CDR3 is TGTGCCAGCAGCTTAGCGGTCAGGGGGGCAGCTGAAGCTTTCTTT.

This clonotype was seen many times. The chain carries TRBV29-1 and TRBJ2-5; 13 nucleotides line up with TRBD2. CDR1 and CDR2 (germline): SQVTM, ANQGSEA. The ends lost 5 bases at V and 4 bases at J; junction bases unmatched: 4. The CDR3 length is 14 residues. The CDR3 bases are TGCAGCGTTTTGGGACTAGCGGGACCAGAGACCCAGTACTTC. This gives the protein CSVLGLAGPETQYF.

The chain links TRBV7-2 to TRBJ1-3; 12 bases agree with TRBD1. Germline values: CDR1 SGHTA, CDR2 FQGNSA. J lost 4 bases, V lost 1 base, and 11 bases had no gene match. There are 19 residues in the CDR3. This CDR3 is CASSLVGDRGRLKGNTIYF. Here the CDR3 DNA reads TGTGCCAGCAGCTTAGTCGGGGACAGGGGGCGCCTGAAAGGAAACACCATATATTTT.

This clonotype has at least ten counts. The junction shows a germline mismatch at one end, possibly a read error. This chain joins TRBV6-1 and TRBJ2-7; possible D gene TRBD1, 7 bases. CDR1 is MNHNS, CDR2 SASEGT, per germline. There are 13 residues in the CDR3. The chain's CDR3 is CVSGRDSNYEQYF. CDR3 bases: TGTGTCAGCGGGCGGGACAGTAACTACGAGCAGTACTTC.

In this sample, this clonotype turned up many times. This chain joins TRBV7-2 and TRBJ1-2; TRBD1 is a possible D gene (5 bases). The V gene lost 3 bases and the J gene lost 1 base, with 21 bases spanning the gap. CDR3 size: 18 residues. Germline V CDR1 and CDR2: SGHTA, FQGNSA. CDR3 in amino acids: CASSLKYRGQLINYGYTF. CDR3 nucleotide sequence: TGTGCCAGCAGCTTGAAATATAGGGGCCAGCTTATTAACTATGGCTACACCTTC.

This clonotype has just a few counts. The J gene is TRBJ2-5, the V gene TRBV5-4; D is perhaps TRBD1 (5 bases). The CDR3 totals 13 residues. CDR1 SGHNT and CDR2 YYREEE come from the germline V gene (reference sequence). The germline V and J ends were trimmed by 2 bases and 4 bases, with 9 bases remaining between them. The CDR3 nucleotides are TGTGCCAGCAGCTTAGGGGTCGCAGAGACCCAGTACTTC. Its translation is CASSLGVAETQYF. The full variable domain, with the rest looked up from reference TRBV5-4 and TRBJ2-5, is ETGVTQSPTHLIKTRGQQVTLRCSSQSGHNTVSWYQQALGQGPQFIFQYYREEENGRGNFPPRFSGLQFPNYSSELNVNALELDDSALYLCASSLGVAETQYFGPGTRLLVL.

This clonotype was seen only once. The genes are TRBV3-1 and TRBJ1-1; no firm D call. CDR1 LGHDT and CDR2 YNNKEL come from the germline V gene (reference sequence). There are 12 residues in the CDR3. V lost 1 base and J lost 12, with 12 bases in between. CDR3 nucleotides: TGTGCCAGCAGCCAAGTTGGGCAGTCTACTTTCTTT. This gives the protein CASSQVGQSTFF.

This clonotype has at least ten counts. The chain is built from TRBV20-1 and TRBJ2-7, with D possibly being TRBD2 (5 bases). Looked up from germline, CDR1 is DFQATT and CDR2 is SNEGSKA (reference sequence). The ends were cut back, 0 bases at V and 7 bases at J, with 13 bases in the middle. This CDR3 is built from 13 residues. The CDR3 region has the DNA TGCAGTGCTAGAGATCACGGGTCGGGAGAGCAGTACTTC. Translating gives CSARDHGSGEQYF.

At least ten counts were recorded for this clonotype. CDR3 region: CASSPARGGNYGYTF. The CDR3 nucleotides are TGTGCCAGCAGCCCGGCCCGGGGTGGTAACTATGGCTACACCTTC. The V gene is TRBV11-2, the J gene TRBJ1-2, with D uncertain. Trimming took 5 bases from V and 1 from J, leaving 14 bases between them. The CDR3 has 15 residues. Looked up from germline, CDR1 is SGHAT and CDR2 is FQNNGV.

This CDR3 reads CSARFPNQETQYF. The CDR3 nucleotides are TGCAGTGCTAGATTCCCCAACCAAGAGACCCAGTACTTC. The chain uses TRBV20-1 and TRBJ2-5; D not resolved. Germline CDR1 is DFQATT and CDR2 is SNEGSKA (reference sequence). CDR3 length: 13 amino acids. The V gene lost 2 bases and the J gene lost 0 bases, with 7 bases spanning the gap.

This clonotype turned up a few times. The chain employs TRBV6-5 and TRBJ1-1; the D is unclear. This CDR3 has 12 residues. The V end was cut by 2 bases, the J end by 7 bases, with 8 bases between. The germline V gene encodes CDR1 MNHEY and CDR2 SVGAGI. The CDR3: CASSYVGDEAFF. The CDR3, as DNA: TGTGCCAGCAGTTACGTTGGAGATGAAGCTTTCTTT.

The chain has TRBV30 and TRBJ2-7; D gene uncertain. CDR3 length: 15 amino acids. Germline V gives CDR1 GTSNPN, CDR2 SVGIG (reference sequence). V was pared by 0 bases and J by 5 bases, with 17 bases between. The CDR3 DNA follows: TGTGCCTGGAGTGTAAGGGCTACCAGACACCACGAGCAGTACTTC. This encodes CAWSVRATRHHEQYF. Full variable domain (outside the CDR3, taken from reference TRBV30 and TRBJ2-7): SQTIHQWPATLVQPVGSPLSLECTVEGTSNPNLYWYRQAAGRGLQLLFYSVGIGQISSEVPQNLSASRPQDRQFILSSKKLLLSDSGFYLCAWSVRATRHHEQYFGPGTRLTVT.

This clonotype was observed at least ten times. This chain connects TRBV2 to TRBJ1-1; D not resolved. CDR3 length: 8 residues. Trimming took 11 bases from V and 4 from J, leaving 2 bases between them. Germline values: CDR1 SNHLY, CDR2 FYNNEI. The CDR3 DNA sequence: TGTGCCTCCACTGAAGCTTTCTTT. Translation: CASTEAFF.

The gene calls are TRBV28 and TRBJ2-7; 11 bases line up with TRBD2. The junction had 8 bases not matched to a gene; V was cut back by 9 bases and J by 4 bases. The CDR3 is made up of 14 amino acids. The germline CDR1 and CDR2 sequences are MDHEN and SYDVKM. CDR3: CASNSLAGGYEQYF. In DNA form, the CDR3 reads TGTGCCAGTAATAGCCTAGCGGGAGGTTACGAGCAGTACTTC.

The CDR3 DNA sequence: TGTGCCAGCAGCTTAGCGGGAGCGTCCGCCGGGTTCTTC. The encoded protein is CASSLAGASAGFF. The rearrangement joins TRBV7-2 to TRBJ2-1; maybe TRBD2 (5 bases). The germline V gene has CDR1 SGHTA and CDR2 FQGNSA. Trimming removed 0 bases from V and 15 bases from J, with 15 bases in between. The length of the CDR3 is 13 residues.

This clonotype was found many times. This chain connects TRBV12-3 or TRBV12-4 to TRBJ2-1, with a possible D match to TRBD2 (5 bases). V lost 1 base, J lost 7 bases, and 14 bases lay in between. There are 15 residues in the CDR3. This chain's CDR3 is CASSLGTASWNEQFF. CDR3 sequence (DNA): TGTGCCAGCAGTTTAGGGACTGCTTCTTGGAATGAGCAGTTCTTC.

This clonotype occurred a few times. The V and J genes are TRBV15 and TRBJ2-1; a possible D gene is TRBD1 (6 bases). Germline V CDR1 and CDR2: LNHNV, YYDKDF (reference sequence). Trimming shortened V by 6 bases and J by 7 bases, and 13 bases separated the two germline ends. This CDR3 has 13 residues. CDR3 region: CATRVHRGNEQFF. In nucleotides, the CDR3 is TGTGCCACCAGGGTTCATAGGGGGAATGAGCAGTTCTTC.

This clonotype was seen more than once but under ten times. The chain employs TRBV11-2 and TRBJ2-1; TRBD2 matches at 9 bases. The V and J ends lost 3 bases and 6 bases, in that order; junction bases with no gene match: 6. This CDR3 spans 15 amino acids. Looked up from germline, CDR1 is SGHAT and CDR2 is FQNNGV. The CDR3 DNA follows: TGTGCCAGCAGCTTCGGTGCGGGAGGGCTCAATGAGCAGTTCTTC. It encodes CASSFGAGGLNEQFF.

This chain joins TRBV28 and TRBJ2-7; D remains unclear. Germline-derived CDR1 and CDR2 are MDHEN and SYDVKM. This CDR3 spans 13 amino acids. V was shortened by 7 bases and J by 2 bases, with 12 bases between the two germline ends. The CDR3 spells CASKLNGPYEQYF. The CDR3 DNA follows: TGTGCCAGCAAACTCAATGGACCCTACGAGCAGTACTTC.

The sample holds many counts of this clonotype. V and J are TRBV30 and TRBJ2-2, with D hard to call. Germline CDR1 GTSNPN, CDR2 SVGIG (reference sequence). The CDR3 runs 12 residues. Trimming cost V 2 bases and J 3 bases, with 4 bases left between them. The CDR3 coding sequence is TGTGCCTGGAGTTATCACACCGGGGAGCTGTTTTTT. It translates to CAWSYHTGELFF.

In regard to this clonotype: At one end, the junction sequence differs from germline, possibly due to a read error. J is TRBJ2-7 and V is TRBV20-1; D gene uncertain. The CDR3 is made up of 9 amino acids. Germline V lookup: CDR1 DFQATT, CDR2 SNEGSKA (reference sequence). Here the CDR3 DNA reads TGCAGTGCTAGAGATCCGCAGGACTTC. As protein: CSARDPQDF.

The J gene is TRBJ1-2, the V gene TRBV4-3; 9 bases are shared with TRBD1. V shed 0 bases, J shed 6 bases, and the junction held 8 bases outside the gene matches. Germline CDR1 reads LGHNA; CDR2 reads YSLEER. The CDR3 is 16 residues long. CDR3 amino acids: CASSQDQGGTGNGYTF. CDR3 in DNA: TGCGCCAGCAGCCAAGACCAAGGAGGGACAGGGAATGGCTACACCTTC.